These 12 T cell receptor beta chains were sequenced from one sample in a study of breast tumors, draining lymph nodes, adjacent tissues. TCRdb itself ran the multiplex PCR reads through MiXCR, one entry per CDR3 protein. The data hold approximately 45,000 distinct CDR3 sequences, with 23% observed a single time. Sequencing was carried out using breast tumor tissue. These receptors originate from a female donor with breast cancer. Some clones in this sample may be carry-over from other donors' samples.

This clonotype showed up many times. This chain uses TRBV11-2 with TRBJ2-7; D is unclear. The germline gives CDR1 SGHAT, CDR2 FQNNGV. The V gene lost 6 bases and the J gene lost 2 bases, with 11 bases spanning the gap. The CDR3 spans 13 residues. DNA of the CDR3: TGTGCCAGCAGGTCACAAGCAGCCTACGAGCAGTACTTC. This encodes CASRSQAAYEQYF.

This clonotype was seen repeatedly, ten times or more. The chain combines TRBV29-1 with TRBJ1-2; 7 nucleotides agree with TRBD1. The CDR3 covers 13 residues. Germline CDR1 is SQVTM and CDR2 is ANQGSEA. V shed 6 bases and J 4 bases; nucleotides not matched to a gene: 8. CDR3 DNA sequence: TGCAGCGTGGGACAGTCCTCTGGCTATGGCTACACCTTC. Protein product: CSVGQSSGYGYTF.

In its sample, this clonotype was seen many times. J is TRBJ2-2 and V is TRBV2, with 13 bases lining up with TRBD2. The CDR3 contains 17 residues. J gave up 1 base and V 11 bases, and 10 bases lay outside the gene matches. CDR1 and CDR2 from the germline V gene are SNHLY and FYNNEI. CDR3 bases: TGTGCCGTACAGGGACTAGCGGGAATCCAGAACACCGGGGAGCTGTTTTTT. It codes for CAVQGLAGIQNTGELFF.

The sample holds many counts of this clonotype. The V call is TRBV13, the J call TRBJ2-7; 10 bases agree with TRBD2. The CDR3 has 14 residues. The V and J ends lost 5 bases and 6 bases, in that order; junction bases with no gene match: 7. The germline gives CDR1 PRHDT, CDR2 FYEKMQ (reference sequence). The CDR3 DNA reads as TGTGCCAGCAGCACTAGCGGGATCCCGCCCGAGCAGTACTTC. Amino acids: CASSTSGIPPEQYF. The whole variable domain, remainder taken from reference TRBV13 and TRBJ2-7, is AAGVIQSPRHLIKEKRETATLKCYPIPRHDTVYWYQQGPGQDPQFLISFYEKMQSDKGSIPDRFSAQQFSDYHSELNMSSLELGDSALYFCASSTSGIPPEQYFGPGTRLTVT.

A note on this clonotype: A much larger clone differs from this one at a single base, so this may be a read error. V and J are TRBV7-3 and TRBJ2-3; no clear D. The CDR3 contains 14 residues. CDR1 and CDR2 from the germline V gene are SGHTA and FQGTGA. The CDR3, as DNA: TGTGCCAGCGGCTTAAGTCGGAACACAGATACGCAGTATTTT. The encoded protein is CASGLSRNTDTQYF.

There are many counts of this clonotype. The chain joins TRBV19 to TRBJ1-6; 7 nucleotides match TRBD1. V gave up 0 bases and J gave up 11 bases; unmatched junction bases: 1. CDR1 and CDR2 from the germline V gene are LNHDA and SQIVND (reference sequence). CDR3 length: 13 amino acids. CDR3 sequence: CASSIDDRAPLHF. The CDR3 nucleotides read TGTGCCAGTAGTATAGACGACAGGGCACCCCTCCACTTT.

This chain connects TRBV5-8 to TRBJ2-4, with 7 positions matching TRBD1. CDR3 size: 13 residues. Germline assignment: CDR1 SGHTS and CDR2 YDEGEE. The V gene end was trimmed by 6 bases and the J gene end by 4 bases; junction bases not matched to a gene: 4. The CDR3 here is CASNQQGKNIQYF. The CDR3 DNA is TGTGCCAGCAACCAACAGGGGAAAAACATTCAGTACTTC.

This clonotype was seen repeatedly, ten times or more. This chain links TRBV25-1 with TRBJ2-7; D possibly uses TRBD1 or TRBD2 (6 bases each). Per germline, CDR1 MGHDK and CDR2 SYGVNS. The V and J ends lost 6 bases and 3 bases respectively, with 27 bases between them. This CDR3 spans 18 amino acids. The CDR3 DNA follows: TGTGCCAGCAGCCCTGAGGGTGGGGGGCAAACGAAGATCTACGAGCAGTACTTC. Residues: CASSPEGGGQTKIYEQYF.

This clonotype was recorded many times. The chain joins TRBV20-1 to TRBJ2-5, with TRBD2 as a possible D gene (5 bases). CDR3 length: 14 amino acids. V was trimmed by 0 bases and J by 1 base, leaving 9 bases between them. Per germline, CDR1 DFQATT and CDR2 SNEGSKA (reference sequence). CDR3 loop: CSARDRTVQETQYF. As DNA, the CDR3 is TGCAGTGCTAGAGATCGGACTGTCCAAGAGACCCAGTACTTC.

With regard to this clonotype: A clone one base away is much larger, so this may be a read error. The chain is built from TRBV20-1 and TRBJ2-1; D possibly corresponds to TRBD2 (6 bases). The ends were cut back, 5 bases at V and 6 bases at J, with 14 bases in the middle. This CDR3 is built from 13 residues. The germline CDR1 and CDR2 sequences are DFQATT and SNEGSKA (reference sequence). The CDR3 loop reads CSAPTLAGNEQFF. The CDR3 DNA reads as TGCAGTGCTCCTACACTAGCTGGCAATGAGCAGTTCTTC.

The table lists this clonotype with many counts. J is TRBJ1-4 and V is TRBV7-9; TRBD1 might be the D (6 bases). In germline, CDR1 is SEHNR, CDR2 FQNEAQ (reference sequence). The CDR3 runs to 17 residues. Trimming left V 1 base short and J 8 bases short, with 20 bases between. CDR3 nucleotides: TGTGCCAGCAGCTTAGGTACACGGGGGACATACTCGGAAAAACTGTTTTTT. The encoded protein is CASSLGTRGTYSEKLFF.

At least ten counts were recorded for this clonotype. The V gene is TRBV12-3 or TRBV12-4, the J gene TRBJ1-5; 9 bases fit TRBD1. Trimming took 3 bases from V and 4 from J; bases not matched to a gene: 7. The CDR3 covers 16 residues. The chain's CDR3 is CASSFSRGQGNQPQHF. CDR3 DNA: TGTGCCAGCAGTTTCTCCCGGGGACAGGGTAATCAGCCCCAGCATTTT.